This T cell receptor beta chain was sequenced during a study of CD8 T cells in Susac syndrome. With random hexamers, 0.5 to 1 ug RNA was reverse transcribed. TCRdb ran MiXCR on the immunoSEQ multiplex PCR reads and lists one entry per CDR3 protein. The repertoire includes over 150,000 distinct CDR3 sequences, approximately 95% of them detected once, and around 0.12% sits in the top ten. The count of this clonotype is one. This sequence originates from a human donor with Susac syndrome. Sequenced: CD4+ T cells from PBMCs.

The CDR3 region is CSAKPSQGSPYEQYF. The DNA for the CDR3 is TGCAGCGCTAAACCTTCGCAGGGTTCTCCCTACGAGCAGTACTTC. The V and J genes are TRBV29-1 and TRBJ2-7, with TRBD1 as a possible D gene (5 bases). Deletions cut 7 bases from V and 2 bases from J, with 21 bases between. Germline CDR1 SQVTM, CDR2 ANQGSEA. CDR3 length: 15 residues.